The 30 T cell receptor beta chains below were found in one sample sequenced in a study of early T cells in non-severe SARS-CoV-2 infection. TCRdb fed the 5' RACE reads into MiXCR, producing one record per CDR3 protein. Of 55,000 to 80,000 distinct CDR3 sequences in the sample, 12% were seen once. The sequenced material came from whole blood. Receptor source: an adult who was a healthcare worker with PCR-confirmed SARS-CoV-2 infection or an uninfected control (not recorded which).

Sample share makes this clonotype medium-sized (0.01 to 0.1%). This chain connects TRBV9 to TRBJ1-1; perhaps TRBD1 as D (6 bases). The V end lost 0 bases, the J end lost 4 bases, and 10 bases lay between the germline ends. This CDR3 contains 14 residues. Germline V lookup: CDR1 SGDLS, CDR2 YYNGEE. CDR3 residues: CASSVVGGGTEAFF. The CDR3 nucleotides are TGTGCCAGCAGCGTAGTGGGAGGGGGCACTGAAGCTTTCTTT. The full variable domain, in which reference TRBV9 and TRBJ1-1 provide the parts outside the CDR3, is DSGVTQTPKHLITATGQRVTLRCSPRSGDLSVYWYQQSLDQGLQFLIQYYNGEERAKGNILERFSAQQFPDLHSELNLSSLELGDSALYFCASSVVGGGTEAFFGQGTRLTVV.

This sequence joins TRBV27 and TRBJ2-1; no firm D call. Germline values: CDR1 MNHEY, CDR2 SMNVEV (reference sequence). The CDR3 totals 14 residues. V lost 2 bases and J lost 3, with 8 bases in between. The CDR3 reads CASSLDGFYNEQFF. The CDR3, as DNA: TGTGCCAGCAGTTTAGACGGGTTCTACAATGAGCAGTTCTTC.

The V call is TRBV5-3, the J call TRBJ2-7, with 11 bases identical to TRBD2. TRBV5-3 is assigned to the ORF class and has an uncertain function. Unmatched junction bases numbered 2, after V lost 2 bases and J lost 1 base. This CDR3 contains 15 residues. The CDR3 protein is CARSFGTSGSYEQYF. CDR3 coding DNA: TGTGCCAGAAGCTTTGGGACTAGCGGATCCTACGAGCAGTACTTC.

This clonotype appeared many times. V is TRBV4-3 and J is TRBJ1-2; TRBD1 matches at 7 bases. After removal of 2 bases from V and 0 bases from J, the junction contained 9 bases not matched to a gene. Germline CDR1 is LGHNA and CDR2 is YSLEER. The CDR3 has 17 residues. CDR3 DNA sequence: TGCGCCAGCAGCCAAACCCTAGGGACAGCTGCTAACTATGGCTACACCTTC. Protein: CASSQTLGTAANYGYTF.

Concerning this clonotype itself: A much larger clone differs by one base, so this may be a read error. V is TRBV20-1 and J is TRBJ1-2; D remains ambiguous. The germline V and J ends were trimmed by 3 bases and 0 bases, with 11 bases remaining between them. The CDR3 covers 14 residues. Looked up from germline, CDR1 is DFQATT and CDR2 is SNEGSKA (reference sequence). CDR3 sequence reads: CSASYSIANYGYTF. Written as DNA, the CDR3 is TGCAGTGCTAGTTACAGCATAGCTAACTATGGCTACACCTTC.

This clonotype was seen at least ten times. The chain joins TRBV25-1 to TRBJ1-1; D call uncertain. The germline CDR1 and CDR2 sequences are MGHDK and SYGVNS. Between the trimmed V and J ends, which lost 3 bases and 3 bases, there was a span of 11 bases. The CDR3 has 14 residues. As DNA, the CDR3 is TGTGCCAGCAGTGATGCGGATTGGGACACTGAAGCTTTCTTT. Its translation is CASSDADWDTEAFF.

This clonotype appeared a few times. The V call is TRBV6-6, the J call TRBJ2-3; D not certain. The CDR3 is 14 amino acids. Germline CDR1 is MNHNY and CDR2 is SVGAGI (reference sequence). V dropped 6 bases and J dropped 0 bases, with 10 bases sitting between them. The CDR3: CASRASTSTDTQYF. DNA for the CDR3: TGTGCCAGCAGAGCGTCAACCAGCACAGATACGCAGTATTTT.

V usage is TRBV19 and J usage is TRBJ1-2, with no clear D. Germline lookup yields CDR1 LNHDA and CDR2 SQIVND (reference sequence). Trimming shortened V by 5 bases and J by 1 base, and 5 bases separated the two germline ends. This CDR3 region has 12 residues. The CDR3: CASSPDNYGYTF. As DNA, the CDR3 is TGTGCCAGTAGTCCTGATAACTATGGCTACACCTTC.

This clonotype was seen repeatedly, ten times or more. The chain is built from TRBV7-9 and TRBJ2-1; 7 bases agree with TRBD2. V shed 4 bases, J shed 0 bases, and the junction held 9 bases outside the gene matches. There are 17 residues in the CDR3. Germline values: CDR1 SEHNR, CDR2 FQNEAQ (reference sequence). CDR3 sequence reads: CASSSTTSSSSYNEQFF. CDR3 DNA: TGTGCCAGCAGCTCTACGACTAGCTCCAGCTCCTACAATGAGCAGTTCTTC.

The chain combines TRBV5-1 with TRBJ2-7; D possibly corresponds to TRBD2 (6 bases). The CDR3 loop spans 15 amino acids. Trimming stripped 1 base from V and 6 bases from J, with 17 bases between. Germline V gene data show CDR1 as SGHRS and CDR2 as YFSETQ. The CDR3 nucleotides read TGCGCCAGCAGCTTGTACGGGGGTACCTCCCTCGAGCAGTACTTC. Translated, it gives CASSLYGGTSLEQYF.

V usage is TRBV10-2 and J usage is TRBJ2-1; maybe TRBD1 (6 bases). CDR1 is WSHSY, CDR2 SAAADI, per germline. V lost 6 bases, J lost 0 bases, and 9 bases lay in between. The CDR3 is 14 amino acids. The CDR3 loop reads CASSHRDSYNEQFF. As DNA, the CDR3 is TGCGCCAGCAGCCACAGGGACTCCTACAATGAGCAGTTCTTC.

The chain couples TRBV5-1 to TRBJ2-1, with TRBD1 matching 7 bases. V was pared by 0 bases and J by 5 bases, with 2 bases of the junction left unmatched. There are 14 residues in the CDR3. Germline CDR1 reads SGHRS; CDR2 reads YFSETQ. The CDR3: CASSLGDSNNEQFF. The CDR3 nucleotides are TGCGCCAGCAGCTTGGGGGACAGCAACAATGAGCAGTTCTTC.

The V call is TRBV9, the J call TRBJ2-3; 7 bases align to TRBD2. The V and J ends lost 0 bases and 6 bases, in that order; junction bases with no gene match: 4. The CDR3 is 14 amino acids. Germline CDR1 reads SGDLS; CDR2 reads YYNGEE. CDR3 amino acids: CASSVVGGKDTQYF. In DNA form, the CDR3 reads TGTGCCAGCAGCGTAGTGGGAGGGAAGGATACGCAGTATTTT.

This clonotype was found a few times. The chain has TRBV29-1 and TRBJ2-1, with D unresolved. Deletions cut 5 bases from V and 5 bases from J, with 16 bases between. The CDR3 covers 14 residues. CDR1 SQVTM and CDR2 ANQGSEA come from the germline V gene. This chain's CDR3 is CSVQTQPSNNEQFF. The CDR3, as DNA: TGCAGCGTTCAGACCCAACCTTCGAACAATGAGCAGTTCTTC.

At least ten counts were recorded for this clonotype. The gene calls are TRBV20-1 and TRBJ2-1; TRBD2 matches at 9 bases. CDR1 is DFQATT and CDR2 is SNEGSKA in the germline V gene (reference sequence). The CDR3 covers 14 residues. V was clipped by 3 bases and J by 10 bases; unmatched bases: 10. The CDR3 DNA sequence: TGCAGTGCTAGTAAGTTAGCGGGAGAGGGGGAGCAGTTCTTC. Translation gives CSASKLAGEGEQFF.

This clonotype was seen at least ten times. The V and J genes are TRBV5-6 and TRBJ2-7; 10 bases match TRBD2. The ends lost 0 bases at V and 4 bases at J; junction bases unmatched: 7. This CDR3 contains 16 residues. From germline, CDR1 is SGHDT and CDR2 YYEEEE. The CDR3 region is CASSLEASGRRYEQYF. CDR3 bases: TGTGCCAGCAGCTTGGAGGCTAGCGGGAGACGGTACGAGCAGTACTTC. Full variable domain (outside the CDR3, taken from reference TRBV5-6 and TRBJ2-7): DAGVTQSPTHLIKTRGQQVTLRCSPKSGHDTVSWYQQALGQGPQFIFQYYEEEERQRGNFPDRFSGHQFPNYSSELNVNALLLGDSALYLCASSLEASGRRYEQYFGPGTRLTVT.

This clonotype occurred many times. V and J are TRBV10-3 and TRBJ1-2; 8 nucleotides line up with TRBD1. J gave up 0 bases and V 6 bases, and 0 bases lay outside the gene matches. This CDR3 spans 13 amino acids. The V gene's germline CDR1 is ENHRY and CDR2 SYGVKD. This CDR3 reads CAIRDRANYGYTF. The CDR3 region has the DNA TGTGCCATCAGGGACAGGGCTAACTATGGCTACACCTTC.

This chain joins TRBV20-1 and TRBJ2-3; D might be TRBD2 (7 bases). The germline CDR1 and CDR2 sequences are DFQATT and SNEGSKA (reference sequence). This CDR3 has 14 residues. The CDR3 region has the DNA TGCAGCACCCTGGGGCGGGGGCTCCCAGATACGCAGTATTTT. It encodes CSTLGRGLPDTQYF.

The chain's CDR3 is CASSLKQSSYNEQFF. The CDR3 bases are TGTGCCAGCAGCTTAAAACAAAGCTCCTACAATGAGCAGTTCTTC. The gene calls are TRBV7-2 and TRBJ2-1; unclear D gene. V was cut by 2 bases and J by 0 bases, with 8 bases left in between. Germline V lookup: CDR1 SGHTA, CDR2 FQGNSA. This CDR3 contains 15 residues.

This clonotype was counted at least ten times. V gene TRBV20-1 combines with J gene TRBJ2-3, with 9 bases matching TRBD2. This CDR3 spans 13 amino acids. Germline V gives CDR1 DFQATT, CDR2 SNEGSKA (reference sequence). The trim removed 7 bases at V and 3 bases at J, leaving 5 bases unmatched. CDR3: CSGLAGATDTQYF. The DNA of the CDR3 is TGCAGTGGGTTAGCGGGGGCTACAGATACGCAGTATTTT.

This clonotype was counted many times. The J gene is TRBJ1-2, the V gene TRBV5-5, with D possibly TRBD1 on 6 matching bases. Per germline, CDR1 SGHKS and CDR2 YYEKEE (reference sequence). Between the trimmed V and J ends, which lost 6 bases and 6 bases, there was a span of 21 bases. The CDR3 covers 15 residues. CDR3 bases: TGTGCCAGCATCCTTACAGCGACAGGACCTCATGGCTACACCTTC. Translation: CASILTATGPHGYTF.

This clonotype came up many times. The V gene is TRBV29-1, the J gene TRBJ2-2; possibly TRBD2 for D (6 bases). With 4 bases removed from V and 5 bases from J, the gap between germline ends came to 14 bases. The CDR3 totals 14 residues. The germline V gene has CDR1 SQVTM and CDR2 ANQGSEA. The CDR3 reads CSVVEGSVTGELFF. The CDR3, as DNA: TGCAGCGTTGTGGAGGGATCGGTTACCGGGGAGCTGTTTTTT.

The CDR3 loop reads CASSGAGTGASNTGELFF. CDR3 DNA: TGTGCCAGCAGTGGAGCCGGGACAGGAGCCTCGAACACCGGGGAGCTGTTTTTT. This rearrangement joins TRBV6-1 to TRBJ2-2, with 8 bases matching TRBD1. Germline CDR1 is MNHNS and CDR2 is SASEGT. CDR3 length: 18 amino acids. The ends lost 4 bases at V and 0 bases at J; junction bases unmatched: 10.

There are many counts of this clonotype. The DNA of the CDR3 is TGTGCCAGCAGCTTATTCCCTAACTATGGCTACACCTTC. It yields the protein CASSLFPNYGYTF. The J gene is TRBJ1-2, the V gene TRBV7-3; D unresolved. The V end lost 2 bases, the J end lost 0 bases, and 4 bases lay between the germline ends. Germline V lookup: CDR1 SGHTA, CDR2 FQGTGA. The CDR3 covers 13 residues.

The chain couples TRBV3-1 to TRBJ1-2; D is perhaps TRBD1 (6 bases). The V end lost 2 bases, the J end lost 4 bases, and 14 bases lay between the germline ends. Per germline, CDR1 LGHDT and CDR2 YNNKEL (reference sequence). This CDR3 has 15 residues. In DNA, the CDR3 is TGTGCCAGCAGCCAAATCGGCAGGGGCGGCTATGGCTACACCTTC. It codes for CASSQIGRGGYGYTF. The complete variable domain, with remaining parts taken from reference TRBV3-1 and TRBJ1-2, reads DTAVSQTPKYLVTQMGNDKSIKCEQNLGHDTMYWYKQDSKKFLKIMFSYNNKELIINETVPNRFSPKSPDKAHLNLHINSLELGDSAVYFCASSQIGRGGYGYTFGSGTRLTVV.

This clonotype appeared many times. The CDR3 sequence is CASSFPSSYNEQFF. For the CDR3, the DNA is TGCGCCAGCAGCTTTCCTAGCTCCTACAATGAGCAGTTCTTC. The chain is built from TRBV5-1 and TRBJ2-1; D is undetermined. V gave up 2 bases and J gave up 0 bases, with 6 bases separating them. Germline-derived CDR1 and CDR2 are SGHRS and YFSETQ. This CDR3 spans 14 amino acids. Complete variable domain (other parts from reference TRBV5-1 and TRBJ2-1): KAGVTQTPRYLIKTRGQQVTLSCSPISGHRSVSWYQQTPGQGLQFLFEYFSETQRNKGNFPGRFSGRQFSNSRSEMNVSTLELGDSALYLCASSFPSSYNEQFFGPGTRLTVL.

This clonotype has just a few counts. V and J are TRBV28 and TRBJ1-2; 7 bases are shared with TRBD1. CDR3 size: 12 residues. V lost 8 bases, J lost 4 bases, and 4 bases stayed unmatched. Per germline, CDR1 MDHEN and CDR2 SYDVKM. The CDR3 loop reads CASGTVTYGYTF. CDR3 sequence (DNA): TGTGCCAGCGGGACAGTGACCTATGGCTACACCTTC.

This clonotype occurred many times. This chain links TRBV7-2 with TRBJ2-1, with 15 bases that match TRBD2. This CDR3 has 15 amino acids. Germline V lookup: CDR1 SGHTA, CDR2 FQGNSA. V dropped 4 bases and J dropped 6; count of bases not matched to a gene: 1. Here the CDR3 reads CASSSGLAGGNEQFF. CDR3 coding DNA: TGTGCCAGCAGCTCGGGACTAGCGGGAGGCAATGAGCAGTTCTTC.

This clonotype was observed many times. This chain joins TRBV6-6 and TRBJ2-7; D call uncertain. This CDR3 has 11 residues. V was shortened by 10 bases and J by 0 bases, with 7 bases between the two germline ends. The germline gives CDR1 MNHNY, CDR2 SVGAGI (reference sequence). Here the CDR3 DNA reads TGTGCCATCGCTAGCTCCTACGAGCAGTACTTC. Protein: CAIASSYEQYF.

The chain combines TRBV4-3 with TRBJ2-1; D possibly matches TRBD1 or TRBD2 (5 bases each). The germline CDR1 and CDR2 sequences are LGHNA and YSLEER. The CDR3 length is 14 residues. V lost 0 bases and J 10 bases, leaving 13 bases between the germline ends. The CDR3 protein is CASSQEGASREQFF. CDR3 sequence (DNA): TGCGCCAGCAGCCAAGAAGGGGCTAGCCGGGAGCAGTTCTTC.